This T cell receptor beta chain was found in a study of metastatic and nonmetastatic thyroid tumors. This clone was seen many times. Per the germline V gene, CDR1 is SNHLY and CDR2 is FYNNEI. V shed 4 bases and J shed 5 bases, with 6 bases lying between them. The CDR3 is 12 amino acids. Every patient was untreated before thyroid surgery. Methods used by the authors: It was from CDR3 differences across clinicopathological groups that a distant-metastasis classifier for papillary thyroid cancer was built. TCRdb re-called clones from the PCR reads using MiXCR. These V and J calls are TCRdb output, not the study's own analysis. The table lists 23,000 or so clones, about 13% of them singletons.

Sequenced: blood. The chain joins TRBV2 to TRBJ1-5; no clear D gene. The source of this sequence is a female donor with papillary thyroid cancer or a benign thyroid nodule (not recorded which). Some clones in this sample may be carry-over from other donors' samples. In DNA form, the CDR3 reads TGTGCCAGCAGTGTGGTGGATCAGCCCCAGCATTTT. It yields the protein CASSVVDQPQHF.